A single sample is the source of the 4 T cell receptor beta chains below, sequenced in a study of blood T cell repertoires in COVID-19. Assay used: immunoSEQ multiplex PCR; TCRdb lists only in-frame clones, some missing. The table shows about 70,000 clones, with 75% to 90% occurring only once. The sequencing input was peripheral blood. These receptors were obtained from a man between 45 and 60 years old with acute or convalescent COVID-19.

The J gene is TRBJ2-1, the V gene TRBV28; weak D call: TRBD2 (6 bases). Trimming took off 7 bases at V and 4 bases at J, with 11 bases between the two ends. This CDR3 spans 13 amino acids. Germline-derived CDR1 and CDR2 are MDHEN and SYDVKM. The CDR3 region has the DNA TGTGCCAGCACCGGGACTCCTTACAATGAGCAGTTCTTC. It translates to CASTGTPYNEQFF.

The CDR3 sequence is CASSTGGGQPQHF. CDR3 nucleotide sequence: TGTGCCAGTAGTACTGGGGGAGGGCAGCCCCAGCATTTT. The chain employs TRBV19 and TRBJ1-5; D possibly corresponds to TRBD1 (5 bases). Trimming removed 4 bases at V and 7 bases at J, with 11 bases between. The CDR3 is 13 amino acids. The V gene's germline CDR1 is LNHDA and CDR2 SQIVND (reference sequence).

This chain's CDR3 is CASSGRAAPNNEKLFF. The CDR3 bases are TGTGCCAGCAGCGGGAGGGCGGCACCCAACAATGAAAAACTGTTTTTT. The chain joins TRBV11-2 to TRBJ1-4; unclear D gene. The V gene's germline CDR1 is SGHAT and CDR2 FQNNGV. This CDR3 has 16 residues. The V end was cut by 5 bases, the J end by 5 bases, with 18 bases between.

The genes are TRBV9 and TRBJ2-1, with D unclear. Looked up from germline, CDR1 is SGDLS and CDR2 is YYNGEE. There are 15 residues in the CDR3. Deletions cut 4 bases from V and 0 bases from J, with 11 bases between. The DNA for the CDR3 is TGTGCCAGCAGCCCCAGGCGTAGCTCCTACAATGAGCAGTTCTTC. This gives the protein CASSPRRSSYNEQFF. The complete variable domain, with remaining parts taken from reference TRBV9 and TRBJ2-1, reads DSGVTQTPKHLITATGQRVTLRCSPRSGDLSVYWYQQSLDQGLQFLIQYYNGEERAKGNILERFSAQQFPDLHSELNLSSLELGDSALYFCASSPRRSSYNEQFFGPGTRLTVL.